Listed below are T cell receptor beta chains from one sample, sequenced in a study of OX40 agonist ivuxolimab in advanced cancers. TCRdb's table, derived via immunoSEQ multiplex PCR, lists solely in-frame clones and lacks some. The sample carries 65,000 to 85,000 clones, more than 80% recorded once. The specimen was CD4+ or CD8+ T cells sorted from blood, collected in a trial of the OX40 agonist ivuxolimab. The source of these receptors is an adult with an advanced solid tumor such as melanoma, head and neck, liver or kidney cancer. CDR3s include the opening cysteine and the closing phenylalanine or tryptophan.

>TRBV2|TRBJ2-2
CASSEAGDTGELFF
>TRBV9|TRBJ2-5
CASSPRGLAAQETQYF
>TRBV5-1|TRBJ2-7
CASSLATSGGQGINYEQYF
>TRBV7-8|TRBJ1-1
CASSAWTENTEAFF
>TRBV6-5|TRBJ2-7
CASSYSSRGPYGQYF
>TRBV19|TRBJ1-4
CASSIRGGATNEKLFF
>TRBV28|TRBJ1-3
CASTNPQGAGNTIYF
>TRBV25-1|TRBJ2-5
CASSELGQGEETQYF
>TRBV9|TRBJ2-7
CASSVLGSGGAEEQYF
>TRBV5-4|TRBJ1-1
CASSTGTGVPEAFF
>TRBV28|TRBJ2-1
CASSFLGVGDNEQFF
>TRBV10-2|TRBJ1-3
CASSPSSKTGNTIYF
>TRBV11-2|TRBJ2-3
CASSLDGQGPARTDTQYF
>TRBV27|TRBJ2-7
CASSPDGTREQYF
>TRBV5-1|TRBJ2-1
CASSLDGIYNEQFF
>TRBV5-1|TRBJ1-1
CASSWDTNTEAFF
>TRBV7-2|TRBJ1-5
CASSTQGFSNQPQHF
>TRBV7-9|TRBJ2-5
CASSLGPGQQETQYF
>TRBV2|TRBJ1-6
CASGRTSSYNSPLHF
>TRBV4-1|TRBJ1-2
CASSHLPGHKNYGYTF
>TRBV6-6|TRBJ1-1
CASTPRGRGNTEAFF
>TRBV5-1|TRBJ2-3
CASSFPSGQVLSSGDTQYF
>TRBV7-8|TRBJ1-3
CASSSPGRTGNTIYF
>TRBV11-2|TRBJ1-3
CASSFPRPGTGSSGNTIYF
>TRBV18|TRBJ1-1
CASSKDRGPDGGFF
>TRBV5-4|TRBJ1-2
CASRRPGDSYGYTF
>TRBV6-5|TRBJ1-5
CASTPPGGQPQHF
>TRBV5-1|TRBJ1-4
CASSPETGNDEKLFF
>TRBV4-2|TRBJ1-4
CASSQTFDRAGEKLFF
>TRBV19|TRBJ1-5
CASSIDLEIQPQHF
>TRBV5-4|TRBJ2-2
CASSLGPGTDANTGELFF
>TRBV7-9|TRBJ1-1
CASSLPLKGGHTEAFF
>TRBV6-1|TRBJ1-6
CASSEEGGSPLHF
>TRBV25-1|TRBJ1-4
CASSEGTGFREKLFF
>TRBV5-1|TRBJ2-7
CASSNGAGWSEQYF
>TRBV27|TRBJ1-1
CASSPRTYGGDLWDTEAFF
>TRBV9|TRBJ2-3
CASSVETTYSTDTQYF
>TRBV28|TRBJ2-1
CASSLGQGVDNEQFF
>TRBV10-3|TRBJ1-1
CAISDTVNTEAFF
>TRBV25-1|TRBJ2-7
CASSGNLMEYEQYF
>TRBV2|TRBJ2-3
CASSWTGQEGGSTDTQYF
>TRBV5-1|TRBJ2-5
CASSSITGGLGTQYF
>TRBV15|TRBJ2-2
CATSRPPGQHNTGELFF
>TRBV5-6|TRBJ2-3
CASSLGTGGIADTQYF
>TRBV6-1|TRBJ2-3
CASSEHGSTDTQYF
>TRBV5-1|TRBJ2-6
CASSPGTAGANVLTF
>TRBV5-4|TRBJ2-2
CASSLDPDAGELFF
>TRBV19|TRBJ2-3
CASSIAQGWNTQYF